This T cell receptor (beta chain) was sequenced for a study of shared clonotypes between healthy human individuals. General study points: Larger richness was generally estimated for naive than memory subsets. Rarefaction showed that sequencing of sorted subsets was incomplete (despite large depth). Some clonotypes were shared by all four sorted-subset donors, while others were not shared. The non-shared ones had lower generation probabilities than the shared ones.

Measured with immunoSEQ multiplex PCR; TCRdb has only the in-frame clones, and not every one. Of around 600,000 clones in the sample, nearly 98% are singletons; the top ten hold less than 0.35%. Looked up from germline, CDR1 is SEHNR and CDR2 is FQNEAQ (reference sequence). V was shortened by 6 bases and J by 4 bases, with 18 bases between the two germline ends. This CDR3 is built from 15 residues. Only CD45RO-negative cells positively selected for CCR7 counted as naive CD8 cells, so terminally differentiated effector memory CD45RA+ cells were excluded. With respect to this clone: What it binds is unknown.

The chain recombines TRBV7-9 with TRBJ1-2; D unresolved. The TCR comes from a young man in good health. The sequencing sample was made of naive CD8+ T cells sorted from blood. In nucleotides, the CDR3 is TGTGCCAGCAGACACCAGGCCAAACCTTTCTATGGCTACACCTTC. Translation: CASRHQAKPFYGYTF. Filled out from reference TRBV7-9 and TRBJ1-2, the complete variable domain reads DTGVSQNPRHKITKRGQNVTFRCDPISEHNRLYWYRQTLGQGPEFLTYFQNEAQLEKSRLLSDRFSAERPKGSFSTLEIQRTEQGDSAMYLCASRHQAKPFYGYTFGSGTRLTVV.